This paragraph reports one TCR beta chain. Its antigen remains unknown. This sample stems from a study of blood T cells in healthy people across ages. Combining a sample-barcoded 5' primer with a J-beta primer mix, a second PCR ran for about 7 to 12 cycles. TCRdb fed the 5' RACE reads into MiXCR, producing one record per CDR3 protein. The table includes roughly 720,000 distinct CDR3 sequences, about 48% detected once. Study-level results: CMV status of donors was not determined, possibly confounding expanded clonotype changes.

V dropped 2 bases and J dropped 10 bases, with 16 bases sitting between them. CDR1 and CDR2 (germline): SGHRS, YFSETQ. CDR3 size: 14 residues. The genes are TRBV5-1 and TRBJ2-1, with D possibly TRBD2 on 6 matching bases. This TCR was recovered from an elderly man in good health. The sequenced material came from blood. In DNA, the CDR3 is TGCGCCAGCAGCTTCGGAACGGGAGAGCGCGAGCAGTTCTTC. It is translated as CASSFGTGEREQFF.